These T cell receptor beta chains were read from a single sample in a study of cytomegalovirus exposure and HLA in healthy donors. TCRdb's copy holds only in-frame clones and misses some; the assay was immunoSEQ multiplex PCR. The sample shows about 140,000 clones, 88% of them seen only once. What was sequenced was PBMCs. The receptors were gathered from a middle-aged woman in good health and CMV-seronegative. Both conserved end residues are part of each CDR3. D genes are given only for firm matches. Clone sizes are given selectively: once, few, many, or a class where the clone is expanded.

J: TRBJ2-6
V: TRBV28
D: -
size: -
DNA: TGTGCCAGCACCTCTGCGGGACAGTTTATCTCTGGGGCCAACGTCCGGACTTTC
CDR3: CASTSAGQFISGANVRTF

J: TRBJ2-7
V: TRBV6-1
D: TRBD2
size: -
DNA: TGTGCCAGCAGTGCTAGCGGGAGGCATGGGTTCTACGAGCAGTACTTC
CDR3: CASSASGRHGFYEQYF

J: TRBJ1-2
V: TRBV7-6
D: -
size: -
DNA: TGTGCCAGCAGCTTAGATAGGACAGTACCTTATGGCTACACCTTC
CDR3: CASSLDRTVPYGYTF

J: TRBJ2-2
V: TRBV6-5
D: -
size: -
DNA: TGTGCCAGCAGTTACAACAGGGACACCGGGGAGCTGTTTTTT
CDR3: CASSYNRDTGELFF

J: TRBJ2-2
V: TRBV4-1
D: TRBD2
size: -
DNA: TGCGCCAGCAGCCAAGATAGGGTAGCGGGAGGCACCGGGGAGCTGTTTTTT
CDR3: CASSQDRVAGGTGELFF

J: TRBJ1-1
V: TRBV9
D: -
size: -
DNA: TGTGCCAGCAGCTGGGTGACAGAAGAAGCTTTCTTT
CDR3: CASSWVTEEAFF

J: TRBJ2-7
V: TRBV27
D: TRBD1
size: -
DNA: TGTGCCAGCAGTCAGGGGGCGACCATCACTTACGAGCAGTACTTC
CDR3: CASSQGATITYEQYF

J: TRBJ2-1
V: TRBV28
D: -
size: -
DNA: TGTGCCAGCAGTTGGGGGAGGGGGTACAATGAGCAGTTCTTC
CDR3: CASSWGRGYNEQFF

J: TRBJ2-5
V: TRBV5-1
D: TRBD1
size: -
DNA: TGCGCCAGCAGCTTGGGACAGGGGATCAAAGAGACCCAGTACTTC
CDR3: CASSLGQGIKETQYF

J: TRBJ2-7
V: TRBV5-4
D: TRBD2
size: few
DNA: TGTGCCAGCAGCTTGAGGCTAGCGGGAGACGTAGCCGACGAGCAGTACTTC
CDR3: CASSLRLAGDVADEQYF

J: TRBJ2-1
V: TRBV7-7
D: TRBD2
size: -
DNA: TGTGCTAGCAGCTCCCTAGCGGGTTCCCCCTACAATGAGCAGTTCTTC
CDR3: CASSSLAGSPYNEQFF

J: TRBJ2-7
V: TRBV6-1
D: TRBD1
size: -
DNA: TGTGCCAGCAGTGAAGGAGCCTCTGGGGGACAGGACGAGCAGTACTTC
CDR3: CASSEGASGGQDEQYF

J: TRBJ2-1
V: TRBV11-2
D: -
size: -
DNA: TGTGCCAGCAGCCCCGCTAGGAGGGAGTGGTACAATGAGCAGTTCTTC
CDR3: CASSPARREWYNEQFF

J: TRBJ2-3
V: TRBV10-3
D: -
size: -
DNA: TGTGCCATCAGTGATTCGGCCTCAGGGTCCGATACGCAGTATTTT
CDR3: CAISDSASGSDTQYF